This T cell receptor beta chain was observed in a study of blood T cell repertoires in COVID-19. This clone has just a few counts. Germline CDR1 reads SEHNR; CDR2 reads FQNEAQ (reference sequence). V was clipped by 5 bases and J by 7 bases, with 20 bases between them. The CDR3 is 16 residues long. Authors' analysis steps: For nucleated cells, counts were estimated from reference gene primer amplification. Sequenced by immunoSEQ multiplex PCR; TCRdb stores in-frame clones only, minus some. That table gives V, J and clone size, and the DNA gave D and trimming. The sample yields over 250,000 clones, over 75% seen once.

The chain recombines TRBV7-9 with TRBJ1-4, with D possibly matching TRBD1 (6 bases). This receptor was identified in a woman aged 30 to 39 who had recovered from COVID-19. Sequenced sample: PBMCs or T cells enriched from blood (not recorded which). CDR3 DNA: TGTGCCAGCAGCCCTGGGGCATACAGGGAAGGTGAAAAACTGTTTTTT. Translation gives CASSPGAYREGEKLFF. The full variable domain, in which reference TRBV7-9 and TRBJ1-4 provide the parts outside the CDR3, is DTGVSQNPRHKITKRGQNVTFRCDPISEHNRLYWYRQTLGQGPEFLTYFQNEAQLEKSRLLSDRFSAERPKGSFSTLEIQRTEQGDSAMYLCASSPGAYREGEKLFFGSGTQLSVL.